The TCR beta chain under discussion was sequenced for a study of PD-L1 blockade in urothelial cancer. Generated by immunoSEQ multiplex PCR, the TCRdb table keeps only in-frame clones and is missing some. The sample shows more than 45,000 clones, about 90% of them seen only once. In germline, CDR1 is MNHEY, CDR2 SMNVEV (reference sequence). With 6 bases clipped from V and 1 base from J, the junction kept 9 bases outside the gene matches. The CDR3 consists of 16 residues. This receptor was obtained from a man between 60 and 75 years old with urothelial cancer. Here the sequenced sample was PBMCs, taken around atezolizumab (anti-PD-L1) treatment. This rearrangement joins TRBV27 to TRBJ2-7, with 10 nucleotides matching TRBD1. The CDR3: CASRNPTGGISYEQYF. CDR3 nucleotides: TGTGCCAGCAGGAACCCGACAGGGGGCATATCCTACGAGCAGTACTTC.